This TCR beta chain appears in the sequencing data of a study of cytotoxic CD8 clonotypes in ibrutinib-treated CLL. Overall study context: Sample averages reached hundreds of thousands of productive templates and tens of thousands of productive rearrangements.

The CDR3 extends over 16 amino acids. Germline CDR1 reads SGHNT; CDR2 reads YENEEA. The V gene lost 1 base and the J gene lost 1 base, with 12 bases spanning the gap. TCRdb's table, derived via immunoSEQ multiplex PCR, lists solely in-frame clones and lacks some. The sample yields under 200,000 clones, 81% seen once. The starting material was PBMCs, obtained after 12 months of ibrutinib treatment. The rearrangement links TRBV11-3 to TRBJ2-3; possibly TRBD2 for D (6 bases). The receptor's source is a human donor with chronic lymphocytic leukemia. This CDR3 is CASSLGLDWGTDTQYF. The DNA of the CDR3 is TGTGCCAGCAGCTTAGGACTAGATTGGGGCACAGATACGCAGTATTTT.